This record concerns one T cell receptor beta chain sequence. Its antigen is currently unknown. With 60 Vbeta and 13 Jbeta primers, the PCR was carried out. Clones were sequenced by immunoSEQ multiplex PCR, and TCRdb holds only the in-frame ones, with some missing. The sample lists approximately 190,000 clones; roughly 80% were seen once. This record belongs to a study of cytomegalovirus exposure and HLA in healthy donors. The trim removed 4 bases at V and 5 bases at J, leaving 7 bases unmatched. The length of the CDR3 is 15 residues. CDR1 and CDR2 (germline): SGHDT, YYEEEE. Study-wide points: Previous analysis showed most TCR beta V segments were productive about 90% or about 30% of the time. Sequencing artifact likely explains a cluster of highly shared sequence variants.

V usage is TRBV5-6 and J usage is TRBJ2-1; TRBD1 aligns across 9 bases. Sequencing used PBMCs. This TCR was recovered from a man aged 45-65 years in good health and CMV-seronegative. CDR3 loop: CASSNRGLDDNEQFF. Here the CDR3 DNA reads TGTGCCAGCAGCAACAGGGGGCTTGACGACAATGAGCAGTTCTTC.